This T cell receptor (beta chain) was retrieved from a study of cytomegalovirus exposure and HLA in healthy donors. Overall study: Tens of millions of unique TCRs, all from HLA-typed donors, were included in an early release of the data.

For this clone: Its target is unknown.

General study results and limits: Trimming of TCR beta V- and J-genes showed a link, identified in a later analysis, to a missense DCLRE1C variant. According to an earlier analysis, most TCR beta V segments yielded productive rearrangements about 90% or about 30% of the time. Immune exposure information available was restricted to CMV serostatus.

Researchers ran the PCR with 60 Vbeta and 13 Jbeta primers. Assay used: immunoSEQ multiplex PCR; TCRdb lists only in-frame clones, some missing. Of around 88,000 clones in the sample, around 67% are singletons; the top ten hold about 1.7%. Germline V gene lookup returns CDR1 MNHEY and CDR2 SVGAGI. The CDR3 runs to 14 residues. V lost 10 bases to trimming and J lost 5 bases, with 21 bases between them. The TCR comes from a male donor in good health and CMV-seronegative. The J gene is TRBJ2-7, the V gene TRBV6-5, with D possibly matching TRBD1 (5 bases). Sequencing used PBMCs. The DNA of the CDR3 is TGTGCCACCAACTTCAGGGCCGCTTCCCACGAGCAGTACTTC. It codes for CATNFRAASHEQYF.